The 22 T cell receptor beta chains below all came from one sample that was sequenced in a study of blood T cell repertoires in COVID-19. This table comes from immunoSEQ multiplex PCR, and its TCRdb copy is limited to in-frame clones, with some not included. The sample carries about 220,000 clones, around 83% recorded once. Sequenced: peripheral blood. The receptors were gathered from a woman in her forties or fifties with acute or convalescent COVID-19.

The chain uses TRBV19 and TRBJ1-1; 8 nucleotides line up with TRBD1. The CDR3 is 13 residues long. V trimming: 5 bases; J trimming: 8 bases; junction bases outside the gene matches: 7. In germline, CDR1 is LNHDA, CDR2 SQIVND (reference sequence). The CDR3: CASSLIGQGEAFF. The DNA for the CDR3 is TGTGCCAGTAGTCTCATCGGACAGGGAGAAGCTTTCTTT.

This chain links TRBV2 with TRBJ2-7; 11 nucleotides line up with TRBD1. Germline-derived CDR1 and CDR2 are SNHLY and FYNNEI. V lost 7 bases and J lost 2; bases outside the gene matches: 10. The CDR3 consists of 16 residues. The CDR3 is CASTETGTGGTYEQYF. The CDR3 nucleotides read TGTGCCAGCACCGAAACCGGGACAGGGGGGACCTACGAGCAGTACTTC.

The rearrangement joins TRBV6-5 to TRBJ2-3; 8 nucleotides match TRBD1. With V trimmed by 8 bases and J by 4 bases, 8 bases remained unmatched. The CDR3 has 14 residues. Germline lookup yields CDR1 MNHEY and CDR2 SVGAGI. The CDR3 DNA is TGTGCCAGCGGCAGGGGGCTATTCGCAGATACGCAGTATTTT. The encoded protein is CASGRGLFADTQYF.

This rearrangement joins TRBV5-1 to TRBJ1-1; D may be TRBD1 (6 bases). This CDR3 region has 14 residues. In germline, CDR1 is SGHRS, CDR2 YFSETQ. V shed 5 bases and J shed 1 base, with 12 bases lying between them. DNA for the CDR3: TGCGCCAGCAGGGAGACAGGCGGGAACACTGAAGCTTTCTTT. As protein: CASRETGGNTEAFF. Based on the CDR3 plus reference TRBV5-1 and TRBJ1-1, the full variable domain is KAGVTQTPRYLIKTRGQQVTLSCSPISGHRSVSWYQQTPGQGLQFLFEYFSETQRNKGNFPGRFSGRQFSNSRSEMNVSTLELGDSALYLCASRETGGNTEAFFGQGTRLTVV.

V is TRBV29-1 and J is TRBJ2-1, with 13 bases that match TRBD2. Germline values: CDR1 SQVTM, CDR2 ANQGSEA. This CDR3 spans 15 amino acids. The V and J ends lost 6 bases and 9 bases, in that order; junction bases with no gene match: 11. The CDR3 bases are TGCAGCGTGTCGGGACTAGCGGGAACCCTCGCTGAGCAGTTCTTC. This codes for CSVSGLAGTLAEQFF.

The table lists this clone with a few counts. This chain joins TRBV7-9 and TRBJ2-2; maybe TRBD2 (6 bases). In germline, CDR1 is SEHNR, CDR2 FQNEAQ (reference sequence). This CDR3 spans 16 amino acids. The ends were cut back, 5 bases at V and 0 bases at J, with 13 bases in the middle. The CDR3 DNA reads TGTGCCAGCAGCCCTACCCTAGCGCCGAACACCGGGGAGCTGTTTTTT. It translates to CASSPTLAPNTGELFF.

The rearrangement uses TRBV2 and TRBJ2-2, with 10 bases matching TRBD1. After removal of 5 bases from V and 7 bases from J, the junction contained 7 bases not matched to a gene. The CDR3 contains 15 residues. From germline, CDR1 is SNHLY and CDR2 FYNNEI. In nucleotides, the CDR3 is TGTGCCAGCAGTCGGGACAGGGGCGGTAGCGGGGAGCTGTTTTTT. It codes for CASSRDRGGSGELFF.

This rearrangement joins TRBV28 to TRBJ1-4; maybe TRBD1 (5 bases). CDR1 and CDR2 (germline): MDHEN, SYDVKM. The length of the CDR3 is 16 residues. Trimming pared 6 bases from V and 5 bases from J, leaving 19 bases between. The CDR3 bases are TGTGCCAGCAGCCCAGGGTCCGTTCTGAGGAATGAAAAACTGTTTTTT. Translating it yields CASSPGSVLRNEKLFF.

The V and J genes are TRBV7-8 and TRBJ1-5; D perhaps matches TRBD1 (5 bases). CDR1 and CDR2 (germline): SGHVS, FQNEAQ. This CDR3 region has 17 residues. V was cut by 1 base and J by 1 base, with 14 bases left in between. The CDR3 region has the DNA TGTGCCAGCAGCTTAGTGGGAGGAGGGGTGAGCAATCAGCCCCAGCATTTT. This encodes CASSLVGGGVSNQPQHF.

This chain connects TRBV19 to TRBJ2-5; D gene uncertain. Trimming took 4 bases from V and 5 from J, leaving 8 bases between them. This CDR3 region has 12 residues. Germline CDR1 LNHDA, CDR2 SQIVND (reference sequence). CDR3 region: CASSTPRETQYF. The DNA for the CDR3 is TGTGCCAGTAGTACCCCCCGGGAGACCCAGTACTTC.

This chain joins TRBV9 and TRBJ1-1, with 7 bases aligning to TRBD1. The V gene's germline CDR1 is SGDLS and CDR2 YYNGEE. The CDR3 extends over 15 amino acids. V trimming: 1 base; J trimming: 5 bases; junction bases outside the gene matches: 8. The CDR3 is CASSVYEGALTEAFF. CDR3 DNA: TGTGCCAGCAGCGTATATGAGGGGGCGCTAACTGAAGCTTTCTTT.

The chain employs TRBV6-1 and TRBJ2-5; D unclear. The V end lost 2 bases, the J end lost 13 bases, and 14 bases lay between the germline ends. Germline V lookup: CDR1 MNHNS, CDR2 SASEGT. The CDR3 runs 12 residues. Here the CDR3 reads CASSEWLQMAYF. For the CDR3, the DNA is TGTGCCAGCAGTGAATGGCTACAGATGGCGTACTTC.

The chain employs TRBV10-3 and TRBJ2-5, with D hard to call. CDR1 is ENHRY and CDR2 is SYGVKD in the germline V gene. With 3 bases removed from V and 1 base from J, the gap between germline ends came to 9 bases. This CDR3 comprises 14 residues. CDR3 DNA: TGTGCCATCAGTGAAGCTACAGCCCAAGAGACCCAGTACTTC. Encoded protein: CAISEATAQETQYF.

The chain uses TRBV6-4 and TRBJ1-2; 10 bases align to TRBD1. V shed 6 bases and J 4 bases; nucleotides not matched to a gene: 8. CDR3 length: 15 amino acids. Germline lookup yields CDR1 MRHNA and CDR2 SNTAGT. The CDR3 here is CASSSGTGEAYGYTF. The CDR3 DNA reads as TGTGCCAGCAGCTCCGGGACAGGGGAGGCCTATGGCTACACCTTC.

This clone came up a few times. The chain has TRBV6-6 and TRBJ2-7; TRBD1 matches 9 bases. Germline lookup yields CDR1 MNHNY and CDR2 SVGAGI (reference sequence). The CDR3 sequence is 14 residues long. Trimming took 7 bases from V and 2 from J; bases not matched to a gene: 6. The CDR3 coding sequence is TGTGCCAGCAAAGGACAGGGGCGACCCTACGAGCAGTACTTC. Its protein is CASKGQGRPYEQYF.

The chain links TRBV19 to TRBJ2-6; 7 bases are a match to TRBD1. V shed 8 bases and J 0 bases; nucleotides not matched to a gene: 7. Per the germline V gene, CDR1 is LNHDA and CDR2 is SQIVND (reference sequence). The CDR3 sequence is 16 residues long. CDR3 sequence (DNA): TGTGCCAGTTCCCGGGACAGTTCCTCTGGGGCCAACGTCCTGACTTTC. Translated, it gives CASSRDSSSGANVLTF.

The V and J genes are TRBV19 and TRBJ1-2, with a possible D match to TRBD1 (6 bases). Germline-derived CDR1 and CDR2 are LNHDA and SQIVND (reference sequence). CDR3 length equals 17 residues. Trimming stripped 5 bases from V and 4 bases from J, with 23 bases between. CDR3 sequence reads: CASSQQGLGVSAYGYTF. The CDR3 bases are TGTGCCAGTAGTCAACAGGGATTAGGGGTCTCTGCCTATGGCTACACCTTC.

V usage is TRBV4-1 and J usage is TRBJ2-7; possibly TRBD1 for D (7 bases). Between the trimmed V and J ends, which lost 2 bases and 3 bases, there was a span of 14 bases. Germline CDR1 is MGHRA and CDR2 is YSYEKL. This CDR3 is 15 amino acids long. CDR3 DNA: TGCGCCAGCAGCCAACCGAGCAGGGGGGACTACGAGCAGTACTTC. Protein sequence: CASSQPSRGDYEQYF.

The chain is built from TRBV7-2 and TRBJ1-2; D is perhaps TRBD1 (5 bases). The CDR3 is 15 residues long. V was cut by 1 base and J by 1 base, with 10 bases left in between. Germline V gene data show CDR1 as SGHTA and CDR2 as FQGNSA. Written as DNA, the CDR3 is TGTGCCAGCAGCTTAGTTGGGCAGGGTAACTATGGCTACACCTTC. It yields the protein CASSLVGQGNYGYTF.

V and J are TRBV20-1 and TRBJ2-1; D is undetermined. In germline, CDR1 is DFQATT, CDR2 SNEGSKA (reference sequence). This CDR3 spans 11 amino acids. The V and J ends lost 6 bases and 11 bases respectively, with 14 bases between them. The CDR3 here is CSATLGSKQFF. The CDR3, as DNA: TGCAGTGCGACCCTAGGCAGTAAGCAGTTCTTC.

This chain links TRBV12-5 with TRBJ2-7; TRBD2 matches at 9 bases. The CDR3 covers 15 residues. V lost 4 bases and J lost 7; bases outside the gene matches: 11. Germline V gene sequence: CDR1 LGHNT, CDR2 FRNRAP. CDR3 DNA sequence: TGTGCTAGTGGTTCCATGACTAGCGGACCGGGGGAGCAGTACTTC. It specifies CASGSMTSGPGEQYF.

CDR3 region: CASTSGVPYEQYF. In DNA form, the CDR3 reads TGTGCCAGCACCTCCGGGGTTCCCTACGAGCAGTACTTC. The genes are TRBV6-5 and TRBJ2-7; tentative D call: TRBD2 (5 bases). V lost 7 bases and J lost 2, with 12 bases in between. Germline CDR1 reads MNHEY; CDR2 reads SVGAGI. The CDR3 is 13 residues long.